This section outlines one T cell receptor beta chain sequence together with its context. The CDR3 sequence is 14 residues long. V shed 5 bases, J shed 5 bases, and the junction held 6 bases outside the gene matches. The sample belongs to a study of Graves' ophthalmopathy and Graves' hyperthyroidism. Pregnancy or lactation, uncontrolled infections and other autoimmune diseases were grounds for excluding patients. PBMCs were obtained from roughly 9.5 ml of fresh peripheral blood. The authors amplified TCR beta CDR3 regions, and they did so from RNA transcripts for repertoire sequencing. After a first-round RT-PCR with HTBI primers, a second-round multiplex PCR was run. TCRdb processed the multiplex PCR reads anew with MiXCR; each CDR3 protein has one entry. Of some 390,000 distinct CDR3 sequences in the sample, around 17% were seen once.

This receptor was identified in a woman between 18 and 29 years old with Graves' ophthalmopathy. The genes are TRBV12-3 or TRBV12-4 and TRBJ2-7; 10 positions match TRBD1. Specimen: peripheral blood. CDR3 DNA: TGTGCCAGCAGTCCGACAGGGGGCAAGAACGAGCAGTACTTC. Translation: CASSPTGGKNEQYF.